What follows describes a single T cell receptor (beta chain). Its antigen remains unknown. V shed 0 bases and J shed 5 bases, with 7 bases lying between them. Germline V CDR1 and CDR2: MNHNS, SASEGT. The CDR3 sequence is 13 residues long. Focal radiation with ipilimumab CTLA-4 blockade was given to patients with chemo-refractory metastatic non-small-cell lung cancer. The record originates from a study of radiotherapy plus CTLA-4 blockade in lung cancer. About the research overall: In around 17% of patients, objective responses were seen; 31% had disease control. Regarding the study as a whole: Expansion of tumor-derived TCR clones was observed in blood after radiotherapy plus ipilimumab. Interferon-beta, together with early blood T cell clone dynamics, reportedly best predicted response.

The data were produced by immunoSEQ multiplex PCR, yet TCRdb's version contains in-frame clones alone and is incomplete. The table shows some 90,000 clones, with roughly four fifths occurring only once. The TCR sequence derives from a human donor with non-small cell lung cancer who had stable disease on radiotherapy plus ipilimumab. The material sequenced was peripheral blood, taken from a patient treated with radiotherapy plus ipilimumab. The genes are TRBV6-1 and TRBJ1-2; maybe TRBD1 (5 bases). CDR3 loop: CASSEAGRYGYTF. In DNA form, the CDR3 reads TGTGCCAGCAGTGAAGCGGGGCGGTATGGCTACACCTTC.